One and the same sample provided the 13 T cell receptor beta chains below, sequenced in a study of Graves' ophthalmopathy and Graves' hyperthyroidism. For repertoire sequencing, the TCR beta CDR3 regions were amplified from RNA transcripts. An opening RT-PCR round employed HTBI primers and preceded a second-round multiplex PCR. TCRdb called the multiplex PCR reads again in MiXCR, with one record for every CDR3 protein. The repertoire holds around 1,200,000 distinct CDR3 sequences, with about two fifths as singletons. Material: peripheral blood or thyroid tissue (not recorded which). The receptors were sampled from an adult man with Graves' hyperthyroidism.

The gene calls are TRBV4-2 and TRBJ2-5; D is perhaps TRBD1 or TRBD2 (5 bases each). The CDR3 spans 19 residues. Trimming stripped 0 bases from V and 2 bases from J, with 22 bases between. Germline CDR1 reads LGHNA; CDR2 reads YNFKEQ. The CDR3 sequence: CASSQEVRSRDGRQETQYF. The CDR3 DNA is TGTGCCAGCAGCCAAGAAGTTAGAAGCCGGGACGGGCGACAAGAGACCCAGTACTTC.

This clonotype is a singleton in its sample. The rearrangement uses TRBV10-3 and TRBJ2-7; perhaps TRBD1 as D (5 bases). Trimming pared 10 bases from V and 6 bases from J, leaving 16 bases between. The CDR3 totals 12 residues. CDR1 is ENHRY and CDR2 is SYGVKD in the germline V gene. The CDR3 region is CASSPGKSEQYF. In DNA form, the CDR3 reads TGTGCCAGCTCCCCAGGGAAGAGCGAGCAGTACTTC.

This chain links TRBV10-3 with TRBJ2-5; maybe TRBD2 (5 bases). Per germline, CDR1 ENHRY and CDR2 SYGVKD. This CDR3 spans 13 amino acids. Trimming cost V 3 bases and J 7 bases, with 12 bases left between them. CDR3 amino acids: CAISDVFRGTQYF. The CDR3 DNA reads as TGTGCCATCAGTGATGTCTTTCGGGGGACCCAGTACTTC.

V and J are TRBV6-6 and TRBJ2-5; 10 bases map to TRBD2. Trimming at V came to 5 bases and at J to 4 bases, leaving 10 bases not matched to a gene. The germline gives CDR1 MNHNY, CDR2 SVGAGI (reference sequence). This CDR3 comprises 16 residues. The CDR3 bases are TGTGCCAGCAGTGCCATCAGCGGGGGGGCCGGAGAGACCCAGTACTTC. Encoded protein: CASSAISGGAGETQYF.

The chain uses TRBV20-1 and TRBJ2-7; tentatively, D is TRBD1 or TRBD2 (5 bases each). This CDR3 has 15 residues. V was clipped by 2 bases and J by 2 bases, with 16 bases between them. CDR1 is DFQATT and CDR2 is SNEGSKA in the germline V gene (reference sequence). CDR3 nucleotides: TGCAGTGCTAGACCGCAGGTGGGACCGACCTACGAGCAGTACTTC. As protein: CSARPQVGPTYEQYF.

This clonotype was observed many times. This chain links TRBV7-6 with TRBJ2-7, with 7 positions matching TRBD1. V trimming: 5 bases; J trimming: 0 bases; junction bases outside the gene matches: 4. The CDR3 is made up of 14 amino acids. The V gene's germline CDR1 is SGHVS and CDR2 FNYEAQ. The CDR3 nucleotides read TGTGCCAGCAGCCCGGGACAGAACTCCTACGAGCAGTACTTC. The encoded protein is CASSPGQNSYEQYF.

This clonotype has a handful of counts. V and J are TRBV7-2 and TRBJ1-1, with D maybe TRBD1 (5 bases). Germline V gene sequence: CDR1 SGHTA, CDR2 FQGNSA. V lost 6 bases and J lost 6, with 14 bases in between. The CDR3 consists of 13 residues. This chain's CDR3 is CASSRRGFAEAFF. DNA for the CDR3: TGTGCCAGCAGTCGAAGGGGTTTTGCTGAAGCTTTCTTT.

This clonotype was detected ten times or more. V gene TRBV7-9 combines with J gene TRBJ1-2; no definite D call. Per the germline V gene, CDR1 is SEHNR and CDR2 is FQNEAQ (reference sequence). This CDR3 region has 16 residues. The V gene lost 4 bases and the J gene lost 0 bases, with 15 bases spanning the gap. CDR3 sequence reads: CASSSTPIIPNYGYTF. CDR3 sequence (DNA): TGTGCCAGCAGCTCCACCCCCATAATCCCTAACTATGGCTACACCTTC.

This clonotype was seen many times. The gene calls are TRBV7-9 and TRBJ2-7; TRBD1 matches 7 bases. The CDR3 totals 15 residues. Looked up from germline, CDR1 is SEHNR and CDR2 is FQNEAQ (reference sequence). J was trimmed by 4 bases and V by 5 bases; bases with no gene match: 11. The DNA of the CDR3 is TGTGCCAGCAGCCCGACAGGGTTCGGGGTTTACGAGCAGTACTTC. Translated, it gives CASSPTGFGVYEQYF.

The rearrangement joins TRBV7-9 to TRBJ2-6, with 9 bases identical to TRBD2. This CDR3 has 18 amino acids. Trimming cost V 6 bases and J 0 bases; bases outside gene matches: 9. Germline assignment: CDR1 SEHNR and CDR2 FQNEAQ (reference sequence). CDR3 protein: CASSAGGEESSGANVLTF. In DNA, the CDR3 is TGTGCCAGCAGTGCGGGGGGGGAGGAAAGCTCTGGGGCCAACGTCCTGACTTTC.

The CDR3 protein is CASSVGQMGEKLFF. CDR3 coding DNA: TGTGCCAGCAGTGTGGGACAAATGGGGGAAAAACTGTTTTTT. The gene calls are TRBV2 and TRBJ1-4; D might be TRBD1 (6 bases). This CDR3 spans 14 amino acids. Germline values: CDR1 SNHLY, CDR2 FYNNEI. V dropped 4 bases and J dropped 8 bases, with 14 bases sitting between them.

This clonotype was counted at least ten times. This chain's CDR3 is CASSQERGGAPETQYF. CDR3 nucleotide sequence: TGTGCCAGCAGCCAAGAGCGCGGGGGGGCGCCCGAGACCCAGTACTTC. The chain combines TRBV4-2 with TRBJ2-5; TRBD2 aligns across 9 bases. This CDR3 contains 16 residues. With V trimmed by 0 bases and J by 5 bases, 7 bases remained unmatched. Germline V lookup: CDR1 LGHNA, CDR2 YNFKEQ.

Turning to this clonotype: Since the CDR3 does not end with the conserved phenylalanine or tryptophan, this likely comes from a read error. The limits of the CDR3 on the DNA are not certain, so only TCRdb's listed CDR3 is given. CDR3: CASSPTGLA. The genes are TRBV19 and TRBJ1-3. The length of the CDR3 is 9 amino acids, counting both ends. CDR1 LNHDA and CDR2 SQIVND come from the germline V gene (reference sequence).